This TCR beta chain was identified in a study of CD8 T cells in Susac syndrome. The CDR3 is 12 amino acids. Trimming at V came to 6 bases and at J to 5 bases, leaving 1 base not matched to a gene. Random hexamers were used to reverse transcribe the RNA input (about 0.45 to 1 ug). TCR beta CDR3 was amplified by immunoSEQ multiplex PCR. This amplification extended across 54 Vbeta and 13 Jbeta segments. TCRdb fed the immunoSEQ multiplex PCR reads into MiXCR, producing one record per CDR3 protein. In the table there are about 140,000 distinct CDR3 sequences, approximately 95% of which are singletons. CD8+ and CD4+ T cells from blood underwent TCR beta sequencing. Negative isolation was used for CD8+ and CD4+ T cells and FACS enrichment for TEMRA cells.

Sample: CD8+ T cells from PBMCs. The origin of this receptor is a human donor in good health. This chain connects TRBV12-3 or TRBV12-4 to TRBJ2-7; 10 bases fit TRBD1. CDR3 bases: TGTGCCAGCAGGGGACAGGGGAACGAGCAGTACTTC. Translated: CASRGQGNEQYF.